The rows below give T cell receptor beta chains drawn from one sample of a study of sequential checkpoint blockade in melanoma. The data were produced by immunoSEQ multiplex PCR, yet TCRdb's version contains in-frame clones alone and is incomplete. The data contain around 12,000 clones, about 61% of them singletons. The source was CD8+ T cells sorted from blood (inferred from file names), collected from a patient given nivolumab and ipilimumab in sequence. The source of these receptors is a human donor with melanoma. CDR3s include the opening cysteine and the closing phenylalanine or tryptophan. The D gene is left open where the match is weak. Size values are once, few and many counts, or a class for expanded clones, and some rows have none.

D: NA
J: TRBJ2-2
size: few
V: TRBV5-1
CDR3: CASRGGQLTGELFF
DNA: TGCGCCAGCCGGGGGGGACAGCTCACCGGGGAGCTGTTTTTT

D: NA
J: TRBJ2-2
size: NA
V: TRBV28
CDR3: CASSFGAGELFF
DNA: TGTGCCAGCAGTTTTGGAGCCGGGGAGCTGTTTTTT

D: TRBD1
J: TRBJ2-7
size: NA
V: TRBV4-3
CDR3: CASSRLTGAGYEQYF
DNA: TGCGCCAGCAGCCGATTGACAGGGGCAGGTTACGAGCAGTACTTC

D: NA
J: TRBJ2-7
size: NA
V: TRBV9
CDR3: CASSPNAGNSYEQYF
DNA: TGTGCCAGCAGCCCGAACGCGGGGAACTCCTACGAGCAGTACTTC

D: TRBD1
J: TRBJ2-7
size: NA
V: TRBV9
CDR3: CASSTRDRGAYEQYF
DNA: TGTGCCAGCAGCACACGGGACAGGGGCGCCTACGAGCAGTACTTC

D: TRBD2
J: TRBJ2-1
size: NA
V: TRBV7-3
CDR3: CASSLSGGAYNEQFF
DNA: TGTGCCAGCAGCTTATCGGGGGGAGCTTACAATGAGCAGTTCTTC

D: TRBD2
J: TRBJ2-1
size: NA
V: TRBV7-9
CDR3: CASSNTQGLAGVLSEQFF
DNA: TGTGCCAGCAGCAATACCCAAGGACTAGCGGGGGTCTTAAGTGAGCAGTTCTTC

D: NA
J: TRBJ1-2
size: NA
V: TRBV6-5
CDR3: CASSYSRGMYGYTF
DNA: TGTGCCAGCAGTTACTCGCGAGGGATGTACGGCTACACCTTC

D: TRBD2
J: TRBJ2-5
size: NA
V: TRBV15
CDR3: CATSSAGVGETQYF
DNA: TGTGCCACCAGCAGTGCGGGGGTCGGGGAGACCCAGTACTTC

D: NA
J: TRBJ1-1
size: NA
V: TRBV28
CDR3: CASSQGGSDTEAFF
DNA: TGTGCCAGCAGTCAGGGAGGGTCGGACACTGAAGCTTTCTTT

D: TRBD1
J: TRBJ2-7
size: NA
V: TRBV5-1
CDR3: CASSRGQGVSHEQYF
DNA: TGCGCCAGCAGCCGTGGACAGGGAGTTTCCCACGAGCAGTACTTC

D: NA
J: TRBJ1-2
size: NA
V: TRBV7-2
CDR3: CASSLSGLGHGYTF
DNA: TGTGCCAGCAGCTTAAGTGGCCTGGGACACGGCTACACCTTC

D: NA
J: TRBJ2-5
size: NA
V: TRBV9
CDR3: CASSFQGGAVVETQYF
DNA: TGTGCCAGCAGCTTTCAGGGGGGAGCGGTGGTAGAGACCCAGTACTTC

D: NA
J: TRBJ1-2
size: NA
V: TRBV29-1
CDR3: CSVGTVYNYGYTF
DNA: TGCAGCGTAGGTACAGTCTACAACTATGGCTACACCTTC

D: NA
J: TRBJ2-1
size: NA
V: TRBV11-1
CDR3: CASSLVSGLPYNEQFF
DNA: TGTGCCAGCAGCTTAGTGTCAGGGCTCCCCTACAATGAGCAGTTCTTC

D: NA
J: TRBJ1-6
size: NA
V: TRBV11-2
CDR3: CASSLDYSSPLHF
DNA: TGTGCCAGCAGCTTAGATTATAGTTCCCCCCTCCACTTT